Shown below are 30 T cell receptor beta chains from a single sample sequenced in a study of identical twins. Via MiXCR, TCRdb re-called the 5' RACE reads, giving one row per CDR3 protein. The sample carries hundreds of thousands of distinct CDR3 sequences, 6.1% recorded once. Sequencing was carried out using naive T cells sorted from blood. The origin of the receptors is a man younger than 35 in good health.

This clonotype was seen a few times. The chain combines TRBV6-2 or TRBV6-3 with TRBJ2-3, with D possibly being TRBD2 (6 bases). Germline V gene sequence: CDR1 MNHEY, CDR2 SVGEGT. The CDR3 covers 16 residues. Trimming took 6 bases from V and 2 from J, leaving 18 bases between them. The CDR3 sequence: CASRPLDYPDTDTQYF. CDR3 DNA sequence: TGTGCCAGCAGACCATTGGACTACCCCGACACAGATACGCAGTATTTT.

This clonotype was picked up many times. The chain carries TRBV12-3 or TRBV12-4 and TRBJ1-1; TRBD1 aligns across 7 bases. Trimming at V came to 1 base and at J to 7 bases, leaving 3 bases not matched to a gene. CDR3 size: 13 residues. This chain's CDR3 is CASSLGRQGEAFF. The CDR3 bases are TGTGCCAGCAGTTTAGGGAGACAGGGTGAAGCTTTCTTT.

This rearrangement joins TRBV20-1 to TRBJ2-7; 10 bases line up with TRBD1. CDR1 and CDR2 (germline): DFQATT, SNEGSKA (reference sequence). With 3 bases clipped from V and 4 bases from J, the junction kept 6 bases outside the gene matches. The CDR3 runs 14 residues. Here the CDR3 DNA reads TGCAGTGCTAGGGGACAGGGGCTCTTATACGAGCAGTACTTC. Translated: CSARGQGLLYEQYF.

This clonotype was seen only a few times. The CDR3 nucleotides read TGTGCCAGCAGCCCCGCCGGAGCGGGAGCCTACAATGAGCAGTTCTTC. Its translation: CASSPAGAGAYNEQFF. The V gene is TRBV7-9, the J gene TRBJ2-1; 8 positions agree with TRBD2. Germline trimming cut 5 bases from V and 2 bases from J; bases unmatched to any gene: 8. From germline, CDR1 is SEHNR and CDR2 FQNEAQ (reference sequence). The CDR3 contains 16 residues. Full variable domain (outside the CDR3, taken from reference TRBV7-9 and TRBJ2-1): DTGVSQNPRHKITKRGQNVTFRCDPISEHNRLYWYRQTLGQGPEFLTYFQNEAQLEKSRLLSDRFSAERPKGSFSTLEIQRTEQGDSAMYLCASSPAGAGAYNEQFFGPGTRLTVL.

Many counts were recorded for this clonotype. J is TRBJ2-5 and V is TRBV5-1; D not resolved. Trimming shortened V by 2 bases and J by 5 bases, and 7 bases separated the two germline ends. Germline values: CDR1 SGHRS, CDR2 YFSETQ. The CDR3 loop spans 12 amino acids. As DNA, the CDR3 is TGCGCCAGCAGCTTCGATTCGGAGACCCAGTACTTC. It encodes CASSFDSETQYF.

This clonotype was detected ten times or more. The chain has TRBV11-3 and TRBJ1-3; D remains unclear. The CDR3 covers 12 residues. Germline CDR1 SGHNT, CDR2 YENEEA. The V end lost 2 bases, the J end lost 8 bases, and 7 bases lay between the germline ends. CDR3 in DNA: TGTGCCAGCAGCTTATCTCGATACACCATATATTTT. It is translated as CASSLSRYTIYF. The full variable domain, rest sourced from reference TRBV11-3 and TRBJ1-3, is EAGVVQSPRYKIIEKKQPVAFWCNPISGHNTLYWYLQNLGQGPELLIRYENEEAVDDSQLPKDRFSAERLKGVDSTLKIQPAELGDSAVYLCASSLSRYTIYFGEGSWLTVV.

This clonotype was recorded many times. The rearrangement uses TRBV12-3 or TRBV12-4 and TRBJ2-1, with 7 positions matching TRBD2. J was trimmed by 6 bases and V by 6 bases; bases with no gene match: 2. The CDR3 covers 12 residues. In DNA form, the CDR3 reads TGTGCCAGCAGAACTAGCGTCAATGAGCAGTTCTTC. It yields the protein CASRTSVNEQFF.

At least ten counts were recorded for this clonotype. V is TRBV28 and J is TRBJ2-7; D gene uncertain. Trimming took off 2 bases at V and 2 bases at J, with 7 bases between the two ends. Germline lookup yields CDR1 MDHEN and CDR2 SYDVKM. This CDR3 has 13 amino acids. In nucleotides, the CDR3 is TGTGCCAGCAGTTTAGGGATTGCCTACGAGCAGTACTTC. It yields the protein CASSLGIAYEQYF.

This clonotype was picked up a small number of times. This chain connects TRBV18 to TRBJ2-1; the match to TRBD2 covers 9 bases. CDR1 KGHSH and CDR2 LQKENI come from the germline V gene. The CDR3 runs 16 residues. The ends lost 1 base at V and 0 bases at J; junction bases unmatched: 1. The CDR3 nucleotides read TGTGCCAGCTCACCACTAGCGGGAGTCTCCTACAATGAGCAGTTCTTC. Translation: CASSPLAGVSYNEQFF.

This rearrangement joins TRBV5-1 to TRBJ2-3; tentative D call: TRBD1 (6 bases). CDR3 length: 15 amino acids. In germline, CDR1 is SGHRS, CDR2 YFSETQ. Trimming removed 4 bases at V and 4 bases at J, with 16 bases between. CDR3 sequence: CASSLRGTQADTQYF. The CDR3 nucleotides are TGCGCCAGCAGCCTCAGGGGCACTCAAGCAGATACGCAGTATTTT.

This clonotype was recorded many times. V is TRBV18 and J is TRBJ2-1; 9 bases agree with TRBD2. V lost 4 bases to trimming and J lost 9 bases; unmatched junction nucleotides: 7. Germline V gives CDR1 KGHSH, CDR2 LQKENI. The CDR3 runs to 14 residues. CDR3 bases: TGTGCCAGCTCACGGGTTAGCGGGAGAGCTGAGCAGTTCTTC. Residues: CASSRVSGRAEQFF. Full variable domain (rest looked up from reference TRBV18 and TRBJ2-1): NAGVMQNPRHLVRRRGQEARLRCSPMKGHSHVYWYRQLPEEGLKFMVYLQKENIIDESGMPKERFSAEFPKEGPSILRIQQVVRGDSAAYFCASSRVSGRAEQFFGPGTRLTVL.

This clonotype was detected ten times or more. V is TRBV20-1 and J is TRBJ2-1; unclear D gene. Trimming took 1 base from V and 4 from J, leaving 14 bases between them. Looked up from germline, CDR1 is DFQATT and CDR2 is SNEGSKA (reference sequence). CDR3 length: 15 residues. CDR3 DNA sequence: TGCAGTGCTAGAGGAAGAGTCCCCTTGTACAATGAGCAGTTCTTC. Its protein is CSARGRVPLYNEQFF.

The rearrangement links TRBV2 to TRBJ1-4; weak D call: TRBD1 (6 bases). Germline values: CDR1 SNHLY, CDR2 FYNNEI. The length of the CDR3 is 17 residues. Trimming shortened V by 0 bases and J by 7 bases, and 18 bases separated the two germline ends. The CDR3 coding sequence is TGTGCCAGCAGTGAAGCCCAGCCGGCGGGGGCGACTGAAAAACTGTTTTTT. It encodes CASSEAQPAGATEKLFF. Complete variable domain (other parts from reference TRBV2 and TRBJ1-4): EPEVTQTPSHQVTQMGQEVILRCVPISNHLYFYWYRQILGQKVEFLVSFYNNEISEKSEIFDDQFSVERPDGSNFTLKIRSTKLEDSAMYFCASSEAQPAGATEKLFFGSGTQLSVL.

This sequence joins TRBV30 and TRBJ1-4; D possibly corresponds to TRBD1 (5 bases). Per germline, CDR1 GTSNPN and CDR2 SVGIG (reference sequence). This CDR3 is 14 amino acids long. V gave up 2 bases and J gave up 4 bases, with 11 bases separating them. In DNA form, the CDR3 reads TGTGCCTGGAGTCCGGGACGGGATAATGAAAAACTGTTTTTT. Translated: CAWSPGRDNEKLFF.

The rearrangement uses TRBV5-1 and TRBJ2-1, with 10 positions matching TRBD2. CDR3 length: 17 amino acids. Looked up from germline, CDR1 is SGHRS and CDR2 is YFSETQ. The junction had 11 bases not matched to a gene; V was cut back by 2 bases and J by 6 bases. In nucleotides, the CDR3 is TGCGCCAGCAGCTTCGAAATAGCGGGAGGTTCGGTCAATGAGCAGTTCTTC. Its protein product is CASSFEIAGGSVNEQFF.

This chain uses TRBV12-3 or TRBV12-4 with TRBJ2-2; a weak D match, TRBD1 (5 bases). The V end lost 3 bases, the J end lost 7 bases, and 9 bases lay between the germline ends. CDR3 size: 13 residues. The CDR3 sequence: CASSLQGNGELFF. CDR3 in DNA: TGTGCCAGCAGTTTGCAGGGAAACGGGGAGCTGTTTTTT.

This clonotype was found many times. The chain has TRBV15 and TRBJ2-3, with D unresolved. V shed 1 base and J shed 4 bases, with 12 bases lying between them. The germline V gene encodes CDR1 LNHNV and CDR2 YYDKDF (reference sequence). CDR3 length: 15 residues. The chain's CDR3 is CATSRGTLVSDTQYF. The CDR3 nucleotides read TGTGCCACCAGCAGAGGCACTTTAGTGTCAGATACGCAGTATTTT.

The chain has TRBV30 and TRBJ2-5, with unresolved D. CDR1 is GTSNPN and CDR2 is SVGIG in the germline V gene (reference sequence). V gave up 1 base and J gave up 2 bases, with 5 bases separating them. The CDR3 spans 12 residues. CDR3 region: CAWSGGQETQYF. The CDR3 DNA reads TGTGCCTGGAGTGGGGGACAAGAGACCCAGTACTTC.

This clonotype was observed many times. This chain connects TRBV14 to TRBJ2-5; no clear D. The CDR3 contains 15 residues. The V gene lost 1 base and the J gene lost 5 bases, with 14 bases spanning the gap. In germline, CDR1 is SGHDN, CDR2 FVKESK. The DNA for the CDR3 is TGTGCCAGCAGCCAAGGTGACTTTGCCCGGGAGACCCAGTACTTC. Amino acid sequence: CASSQGDFARETQYF.

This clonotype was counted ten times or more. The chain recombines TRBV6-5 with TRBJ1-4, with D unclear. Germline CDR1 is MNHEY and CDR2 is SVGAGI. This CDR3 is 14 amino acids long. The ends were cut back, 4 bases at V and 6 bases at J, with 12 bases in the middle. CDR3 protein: CASSWIETDEKLFF. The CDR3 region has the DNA TGTGCCAGCAGTTGGATTGAGACGGATGAAAAACTGTTTTTT.

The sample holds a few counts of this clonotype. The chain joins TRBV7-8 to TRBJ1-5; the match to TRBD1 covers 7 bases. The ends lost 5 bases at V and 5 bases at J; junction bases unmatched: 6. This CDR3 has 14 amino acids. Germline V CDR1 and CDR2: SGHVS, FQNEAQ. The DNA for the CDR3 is TGTGCCAGCAGCCGGAACAGGGGCCATCAGCCCCAGCATTTT. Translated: CASSRNRGHQPQHF.

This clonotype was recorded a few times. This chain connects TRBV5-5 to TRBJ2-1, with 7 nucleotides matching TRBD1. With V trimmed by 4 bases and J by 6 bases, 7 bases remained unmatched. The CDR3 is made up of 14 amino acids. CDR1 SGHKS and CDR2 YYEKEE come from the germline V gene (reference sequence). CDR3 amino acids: CASSRSPGGNEQFF. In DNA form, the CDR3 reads TGTGCCAGCAGCCGGAGCCCAGGGGGCAATGAGCAGTTCTTC.

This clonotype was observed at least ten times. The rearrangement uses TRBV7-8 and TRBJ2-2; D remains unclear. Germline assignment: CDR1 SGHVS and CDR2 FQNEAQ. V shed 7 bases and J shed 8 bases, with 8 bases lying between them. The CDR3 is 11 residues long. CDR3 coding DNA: TGTGCCAGCAAGCTCCCAGGGGAGCTGTTTTTT. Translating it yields CASKLPGELFF. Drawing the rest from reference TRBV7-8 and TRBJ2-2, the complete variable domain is GAGVSQSPRYKVAKRGQDVALRCDPISGHVSLFWYQQALGQGPEFLTYFQNEAQLDKSGLPSDRFFAERPEGSVSTLKIQRTQQEDSAVYLCASKLPGELFFGEGSRLTVL.

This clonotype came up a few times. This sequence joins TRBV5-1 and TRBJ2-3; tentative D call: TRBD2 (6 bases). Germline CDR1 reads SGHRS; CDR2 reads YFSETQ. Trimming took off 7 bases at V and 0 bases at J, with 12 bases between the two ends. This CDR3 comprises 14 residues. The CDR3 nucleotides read TGCGCCAGCGGTCCGGGAGCCAGCACAGATACGCAGTATTTT. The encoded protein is CASGPGASTDTQYF.

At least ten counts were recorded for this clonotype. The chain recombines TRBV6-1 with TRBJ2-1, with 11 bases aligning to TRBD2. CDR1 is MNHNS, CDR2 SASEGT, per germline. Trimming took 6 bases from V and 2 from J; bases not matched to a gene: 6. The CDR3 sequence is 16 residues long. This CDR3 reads CASRPGLAEPYNEQFF. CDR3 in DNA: TGTGCCAGCAGGCCGGGACTAGCGGAGCCCTACAATGAGCAGTTCTTC.

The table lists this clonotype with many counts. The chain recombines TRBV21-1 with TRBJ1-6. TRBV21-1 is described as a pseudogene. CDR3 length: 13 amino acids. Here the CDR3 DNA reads TGTGCCAGCACCGACGCCTATAATTCACCCCTCCACTTT. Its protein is CASTDAYNSPLHF.

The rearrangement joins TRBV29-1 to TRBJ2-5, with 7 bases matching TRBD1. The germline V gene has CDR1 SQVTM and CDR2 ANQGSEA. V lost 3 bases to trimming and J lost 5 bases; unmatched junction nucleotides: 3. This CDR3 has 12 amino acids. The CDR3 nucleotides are TGCAGCGTTGATGGGACAGCGGAGACCCAGTACTTC. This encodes CSVDGTAETQYF.

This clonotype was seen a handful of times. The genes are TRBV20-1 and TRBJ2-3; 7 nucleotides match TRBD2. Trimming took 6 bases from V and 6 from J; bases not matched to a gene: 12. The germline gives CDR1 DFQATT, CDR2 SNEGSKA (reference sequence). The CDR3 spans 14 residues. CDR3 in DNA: TGCAGTGCCGGGGGTGGCGGGAGCAGGGATACGCAGTATTTT. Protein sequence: CSAGGGGSRDTQYF.

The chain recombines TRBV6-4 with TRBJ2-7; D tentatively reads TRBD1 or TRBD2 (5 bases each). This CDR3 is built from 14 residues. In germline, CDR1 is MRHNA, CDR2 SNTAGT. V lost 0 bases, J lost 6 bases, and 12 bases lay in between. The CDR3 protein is CASSDSRGTTEQYF. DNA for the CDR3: TGTGCCAGCAGTGACTCTAGAGGGACCACCGAGCAGTACTTC.

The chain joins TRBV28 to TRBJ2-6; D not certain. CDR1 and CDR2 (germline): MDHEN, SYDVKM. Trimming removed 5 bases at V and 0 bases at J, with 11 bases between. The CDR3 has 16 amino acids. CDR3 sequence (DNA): TGTGCCAGCAGTCTCCCTCGGGTCTCTGGGGCCAACGTCCTGACTTTC. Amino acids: CASSLPRVSGANVLTF.